This T cell receptor beta chain originates from a study of blood T cells in healthy people across ages. Whole-study results and caveats: The diversity estimates, figures obtained from one million T cells, were considered underestimates.

A J-beta primer mix and a sample-barcoded 5' primer were used in a second PCR of roughly 7 to 12 cycles. There were at least 2.5 million CDR3-containing paired-end reads obtained from each sample. MiXCR was run by TCRdb on the 5' RACE reads, yielding one entry per CDR3 protein. This table has some 1.1 million distinct CDR3 sequences, roughly two fifths appearing once. V lost 5 bases and J lost 1; bases outside the gene matches: 18. The germline CDR1 and CDR2 sequences are MNHEY and SMNVEV (reference sequence). The CDR3 has 19 amino acids. On this clonotype: The antigen is undetermined.

The TCR sequence derives from a man in his late teens or twenties in good health. The rearrangement joins TRBV27 to TRBJ2-3; 7 bases are shared with TRBD1. Sequencing was carried out using blood. As DNA, the CDR3 is TGTGCCAGCAGTCCCCTGGACAGGAAAAAAGTGTTAGGCACAGATACGCAGTATTTT. As protein: CASSPLDRKKVLGTDTQYF.